This T cell receptor (beta chain) was retrieved from a study of blood T cell repertoires in COVID-19. Looking at the study overall: PBMCs, B-cell-depleted T cells, or T cells were the source of the cDNA or gDNA that made up the material.

Source study methods: By means of reference gene primer amplification, nucleated cell counts were estimated. Only in-frame clones appear in the TCRdb table, and some are missing; sequencing was by immunoSEQ multiplex PCR. Clonal size and the V and J genes are those of that table, whereas D and trimming came from the DNA. The sample records tens of thousands of clones, around 85% being singletons. CDR1 is MNHEY and CDR2 is SVGAGI in the germline V gene. Trimming stripped 0 bases from V and 8 bases from J, with 17 bases between. The CDR3 totals 16 residues. This chain uses TRBV6-5 with TRBJ2-1; D possibly corresponds to TRBD2 (5 bases). Sequencing was done on a sample of peripheral blood. This receptor was obtained from a human donor in a cohort sampled during active COVID-19. The CDR3 sequence is CASSYSFRTRGDEQFF. The CDR3 DNA follows: TGTGCCAGCAGTTACTCTTTCAGGACTCGAGGTGATGAGCAGTTCTTC.